The TCR beta chain under discussion was sequenced for a study of cytomegalovirus exposure and HLA in healthy donors. CDR3 size: 15 residues. V shed 6 bases, J shed 9 bases, and the junction held 8 bases outside the gene matches. From germline, CDR1 is SGHRS and CDR2 YFSETQ. Method: immunoSEQ multiplex PCR; TCRdb's copy keeps in-frame clones and lacks some. The sample shows about 120,000 clones, approximately 90% of them seen only once. The J gene is TRBJ2-1, the V gene TRBV5-1; 14 bases are shared with TRBD2. This receptor was identified in a young woman in good health and CMV-seronegative. Sequenced material: PBMCs. In DNA, the CDR3 is TGCGCCAGCACGACTAGCGGGAGGGTCGGCGGTGAGCAGTTCTTC. Amino acid sequence: CASTTSGRVGGEQFF.